The clone carrying this T cell receptor beta chain was found a few times. This record belongs to a study of memory CD4+ T cells and cytomegalovirus serostatus. The ends lost 3 bases at V and 6 bases at J; junction bases unmatched: 6. CDR1 and CDR2 (germline): WNHNN, SYGVQD (reference sequence). This CDR3 has 15 amino acids. Sequenced by immunoSEQ multiplex PCR; TCRdb stores in-frame clones only, minus some. In the table there are about 25,000 clones, 60% to 80% of which are singletons. The sort gate was single viable CD3+CD4+CD8-CD45RO+ cells for memory CD4+ T cells. The chain is built from TRBV10-1 and TRBJ1-1; 11 bases fit TRBD1. This TCR derives from an adult in good health and CMV-seronegative. Sequencing was carried out using memory CD4+ T cells from blood. The CDR3, as DNA: TGCGCCAGCAGTGAAGGGACAGGGGGTTATGCTGAAGCTTTCTTT. Translated, it gives CASSEGTGGYAEAFF.